The rows below give T cell receptor beta chains drawn from one sample of a study of cytomegalovirus exposure and HLA in healthy donors. The protocol was immunoSEQ multiplex PCR, while the TCRdb copy is restricted to in-frame clones and leaves out a portion. The sample holds 130,000 or so clones, around 79% seen once. Sequencing used PBMCs. These receptors came from a middle-aged woman in good health and CMV-seropositive. Each CDR3 is given with its conserved first and last residue. The D gene is left open where the match is weak. Clone sizes are given selectively: once, few, many, or a class where the clone is expanded.

TGTGCCAGCAGCTCGGGACTAGCGGGTACCGGGGAGCTGTTTTTT | CASSSGLAGTGELFF | . | TRBJ2-2 | TRBD2 | TRBV5-4
TGTGCCAGTAGTCCAGGCATCCTTTTTCCCGAGCAGTACTTC | CASSPGILFPEQYF | few | TRBJ2-7 | . | TRBV19
TGTGCCAGCAGCCTTTTGGGGGGGACAGGGGTGCTCGAGCAGTACTTC | CASSLLGGTGVLEQYF | . | TRBJ2-7 | TRBD1 | TRBV7-9
TGTGCCAGCAGTTTATCGTACGGTCAGCCCCAGCATTTT | CASSLSYGQPQHF | . | TRBJ1-5 | . | TRBV27
TGTGCCAGCAGTTGGACTAGCGGAGCCAAAAACATTCAGTACTTC | CASSWTSGAKNIQYF | few | TRBJ2-4 | TRBD2 | TRBV2
TGTGCCAGCAGCTTGATAGGGACAGGGGTTGGCCTCTACAATGAGCAGTTCTTC | CASSLIGTGVGLYNEQFF | . | TRBJ2-1 | TRBD1 | TRBV5-5
TGCAGCGTTGAAGATCGGGGCGGGAGGGCCTCGGAGCAGTTCTTC | CSVEDRGGRASEQFF | . | TRBJ2-1 | TRBD2 | TRBV29-1
TGTGCCAGCAGTTTCAGGGTGAGCTCCTACAATGAGCAGTTCTTC | CASSFRVSSYNEQFF | . | TRBJ2-1 | . | TRBV6-5
TGTGCCAGCAGCGACAGGACTAGCGGCACAGATACGCAGTATTTT | CASSDRTSGTDTQYF | . | TRBJ2-3 | TRBD2 | TRBV5-4
TGTGCCAGCAGTCCCCTGGGACAGATCTATGGCTACACCTTC | CASSPLGQIYGYTF | few | TRBJ1-2 | TRBD1 | TRBV27
TGTGCCAGCAGGAGAACAGGCATCTCCTACAATGAGCAGTTCTTC | CASRRTGISYNEQFF | . | TRBJ2-1 | . | TRBV6-5
TGTGCCTGGAGTGTATCTCGAGGTTTTACCTACGAGCAGTACTTC | CAWSVSRGFTYEQYF | . | TRBJ2-7 | . | TRBV30
TGCGCCAGCAGCTCCTTCGGGGGACCTGAAGCTTTCTTT | CASSSFGGPEAFF | . | TRBJ1-1 | . | TRBV5-1
TGTGCCAGTAGTATTCCGGGTAACACTGAAGCTTTCTTT | CASSIPGNTEAFF | few | TRBJ1-1 | . | TRBV19
TGTGCCAGCAGTGCCTCGAGCGGGGGCCGCACAGATACGCAGTATTTT | CASSASSGGRTDTQYF | few | TRBJ2-3 | TRBD2 | TRBV6-4
TGTGCCAGCAGCCGGGACAGGGGGGATGGCTACACCTTC | CASSRDRGDGYTF | few | TRBJ1-2 | TRBD1 | TRBV7-6
TGTGCCAGCAGTGAGGGGACTAGCGGGATTCATGAGCAGTTCTTC | CASSEGTSGIHEQFF | . | TRBJ2-1 | TRBD2 | TRBV6-4
TGTGCCAGCAGCTCGTCCGGGACAGGGCACGGCTACACCTTC | CASSSSGTGHGYTF | . | TRBJ1-2 | TRBD1 | TRBV5-4
TGCGCCAGCACCGTTGGCGGATCCTACGAGCAGTACTTC | CASTVGGSYEQYF | . | TRBJ2-7 | . | TRBV5-1
TGTGCCAGCAGCCAAGACGTGAGAATGACGGGAGCTAACTATGGCTACACCTTC | CASSQDVRMTGANYGYTF | once | TRBJ1-2 | . | TRBV4-2
TGCGCCAGCAGCCAAGACACGGGAAACACGCGACCGTTCTTC | CASSQDTGNTRPFF | . | TRBJ2-1 | . | TRBV4-1
TGTGCCAGCAGCTTAGAGGGACTAGCCGGTACGCAGTATTTT | CASSLEGLAGTQYF | . | TRBJ2-3 | TRBD2 | TRBV7-2
TGTGCCAGCAGCCGTAAAGGTGGGGCAGATGAAAAACTGTTTTTT | CASSRKGGADEKLFF | . | TRBJ1-4 | . | TRBV7-2
TGTGCCAGCAGTCCCCATTACGAGCAGTACTTC | CASSPHYEQYF | few | TRBJ2-7 | . | TRBV27
TGTGCCAGCAGCCCCTCCGTCTCCCAACTGAACACCGGGGAGCTGTTTTTT | CASSPSVSQLNTGELFF | . | TRBJ2-2 | . | TRBV14
TGCGCCAGCAGCTTGGTGGCGGACTATGGCTACACCTTC | CASSLVADYGYTF | few | TRBJ1-2 | . | TRBV5-1
TGTGCCAGCAGTTCAAACAGGGGCAGTGAAGCTTTCTTT | CASSSNRGSEAFF | few | TRBJ1-1 | TRBD1 | TRBV2
TGCGCCAGCAGCTTAAGGGTGGGACTAGGGGGCGAGCAGTACTTC | CASSLRVGLGGEQYF | . | TRBJ2-7 | TRBD2 | TRBV5-1
TGCGCCAGCAGCCGGGCGGGGCATGAAAAACTGTTTTTT | CASSRAGHEKLFF | . | TRBJ1-4 | . | TRBV5-1
TGTGCCAGCAGTGGGACAGGGGGCTATGAGCAGTTCTTC | CASSGTGGYEQFF | . | TRBJ2-1 | TRBD1 | TRBV2
TGTGCCACCACCCGACAGGGCAGGTCTTTGGACAATGAGCAGTTCTTC | CATTRQGRSLDNEQFF | . | TRBJ2-1 | TRBD1 | TRBV15
TGTGCCAGCTCACCTTTTATCGGGACAGCTTACGAGCAGTACTTC | CASSPFIGTAYEQYF | . | TRBJ2-7 | TRBD1 | TRBV18
TGTGCCAGCTCTTCGACAGCAAATACGCAGTATTTT | CASSSTANTQYF | . | TRBJ2-3 | . | TRBV11-3
TGTGCCAGCAGCTCCTGGTCTTTCCGGGGGCAGTTCTTC | CASSSWSFRGQFF | . | TRBJ2-1 | . | TRBV13
TGTGCCTGGAGTATAAAATACAATGAGCAGTTCTTC | CAWSIKYNEQFF | . | TRBJ2-1 | . | TRBV30
TGTGCCAGCAGTGAGGCTCGACAGGGGTTATTTGGGGACTCTGGAAACACCATATATTTT | CASSEARQGLFGDSGNTIYF | . | TRBJ1-3 | TRBD1 | TRBV6-1
TGTGCCAGCCGGGTAGGATCCTACAATGAGCAGTTCTTC | CASRVGSYNEQFF | few | TRBJ2-1 | . | TRBV5-6
TGTGCCAGCAGTTTAGTGTCCTGGGGCAGGGCGAACACTGAAGCTTTCTTT | CASSLVSWGRANTEAFF | . | TRBJ1-1 | . | TRBV28
TGTGCCACCAGCAGAGATCCGCAGGCCGGGGAGCTGTTTTTT | CATSRDPQAGELFF | . | TRBJ2-2 | . | TRBV15
TGTGCCAGTAGTCCCTGGGGACAGGGCCCCACAGATACGCAGTATTTT | CASSPWGQGPTDTQYF | . | TRBJ2-3 | TRBD1 | TRBV19
TGTGCCAGCAGTGAGGGCGGGGAAGTCGGCTACACCTTC | CASSEGGEVGYTF | . | TRBJ1-2 | . | TRBV25-1
TGTGCCAGCAGTGAAGAGTCCGGAGGCAATCAGCCCCAGCATTTT | CASSEESGGNQPQHF | few | TRBJ1-5 | . | TRBV6-1
TGTGCCAGCAGCCAAGGCGGGGGACATGATCAGCCCCAGCATTTT | CASSQGGGHDQPQHF | . | TRBJ1-5 | . | TRBV4-2
TGCGCCAGCAGCTTGTGGGGTACCCCCGGGGGAACTAATGAAAAACTGTTTTTT | CASSLWGTPGGTNEKLFF | . | TRBJ1-4 | . | TRBV5-1
TGTGCCAGCAGTACCCTTAACGGTCAGCCCCAGCATTTT | CASSTLNGQPQHF | . | TRBJ1-5 | . | TRBV6-5
TGTGCCTGGAGTGTTGGTCGGGGGATCGAGACCCAGTACTTC | CAWSVGRGIETQYF | . | TRBJ2-5 | . | TRBV30
TGTGCCAGCAGCTCCCCCGGGACTCCGAACACCGGGGAGCTGTTTTTT | CASSSPGTPNTGELFF | . | TRBJ2-2 | . | TRBV5-4
TGTGCCAGCAGTTACTCCGGACAGGGTGTCAAAAATCCAACCTTC | CASSYSGQGVKNPTF | . | TRBJ1-2 | TRBD1 | TRBV6-5
TGTGCCAGCAGCGGTGGCGGGACAGGATGGGACACTGAAGCTTTCTTT | CASSGGGTGWDTEAFF | . | TRBJ1-1 | TRBD1 | TRBV9